Detailed here is one TCR beta chain. The target of this receptor is not known. Per-base qualities were not stored, and no clone one base away is much larger. To separate naive from memory CD4+ T cells, cryopreserved PBMCs first underwent CD4 enrichment and then EasySep naive CD4+ T cell enrichment. Sorted naive or memory CD4+ T cells (under 110,000) were grown at a 1:1 ratio with T cell-depleted PBMCs and CEF peptides for roughly eleven days. Triplicate replicate wells were generally used for each peptide culture condition. Ficoll-Paque PLUS gradient centrifugation was used to isolate PBMCs from either whole blood or leukapheresis product. The PBMCs went either fresh into the expansion assay or into cryopreservation at -140 degrees C. The QIAamp Micro DNA Kit was used to extract genomic DNA from the CD4+ T cells. DNA from CEF-cultured naive and memory CD4+ T cells underwent immunoSEQ TCR-beta sequencing at survey level. Regarding the original processing steps: During preprocessing, nonproductive sequences were removed, as were CDR3s that did not start with C, did not end with F or W, or were shorter than 7 amino acids. The MANAFEST web app was used to call antigen-specific clonotypes on the basis of expansion compared with the reference and with other culture wells. A clone was considered positive if the clone showed significant expansion compared with the reference culture in 2 of 3 replicate wells at an FDR below 0.05. To be called positive, a clone also had to show significant expansion compared with every other tandem well and an odds ratio greater than 5. Cultured and uncultured naive and memory CD4+ repertoires were searched for CDR3s previously identified as spike- and CEF-reactive. CDR3 homology was measured as pairwise Levenshtein distance, computed with the stringdist R package after trimming three terminal residues from each end. Drawn from immuneACCESS, this table holds only the in-frame rearrangements with V and J called that TCRdb kept. Clones are partly lost; checked studies trace under half to an unresolved V gene and leave the rest unexplained. The V and J calls and clone size are taken from that table; D and trimming were inferred from the DNA. The sample table records about 40,000 clones; under 90% of these occur just once. The ten largest clonotypes hold more than 3.5% of the sample.

This record comes from a study of CD4 T cells in relation to SARS-CoV-2 and coronaviruses (dated by TCRdb to 2020 to 2023). About the full investigation: In the ViraFEST assay, PBMCs were cultured with antigen for roughly eleven days, after which TCR beta CDR3s were sequenced to identify clonal expansions specific to the antigen. Using patient-derived lymphoblastoid cell lines, the shared crossreactive spike epitopes were mapped to their HLA restriction. Samples from a few pre-COVID donors and the naive versus memory experiments were sequenced with the Adaptive Biotechnologies TCR-sequencing kit; other data were Illumina-based. The full convalescent cohort of approximately 13 patients had a median age of approximately 35 years, ranging from roughly 21 to 80 years. At the level of individual TCR clonotypes, the study measured memory CD4+ T cell crossreactivity between SARS-CoV-2 spike protein and common cold coronavirus spike proteins. Of the 12 convalescent patients, 8 were male and 4 were female, and two of the subjects were Hispanic. A different, Illumina-based TCR-beta assay was used to sequence expansion assays from other donors in the study. The investigation overall reported the following: Sequencing of naive versus memory cells indicated that the assay detects memory recall responses, not primary responses primed during culture. Roughly 65% of donors had memory CD4+ clonotypes that crossrecognized SARS-CoV-2 and at least one common cold coronavirus spike. Because no donor provided both pre-pandemic and post-infection samples, tracing the source of pre-existing responses was limited. The study was constrained by small numbers of patients and of tested TCRs. Crossreactive clones showed significantly weaker SARS-CoV-2-driven expansion than monoreactive clones, consistent with antigenic imprinting. Crossreactivity analysis was centred on spike protein, so crossreactivity against other viral proteins was not assessed.

The TCR sequence derives from an adult with COVID-19. The specimen sequenced was naive CD4+ T cells from PBMCs, cultured in vitro. Taken with the paper, the label for cell subset or site translates to: naive CD4+ T cells isolated by negative enrichment.

The nucleotides are TGTGCCAGCAGCTCCTACGGGACAGAATCCTACGAGCAGTACTTC. This is translated as CASSSYGTESYEQYF. The chain is made from TRBV7-8 and TRBJ2-7, and TRBD1 aligns with 7 junction nucleotides. The germline V gene specifies SGHVS as CDR1 and FQNEAQ as CDR2. Compared with germline, V lacks 4 bases and J lacks 1 base; bases without a gene match: 7. Taken from cysteine to phenylalanine, the CDR3 has 15 residues. Of all the DNA, just the CDR3 is kept, 45 bases in frame from base 1.